This is a list of T cell receptor beta chains from one sample in a study of blood T cell repertoires in COVID-19. The repertoire was sequenced with immunoSEQ multiplex PCR; TCRdb's copy has only in-frame clones and lacks some. The repertoire consists of 150,000 to 200,000 clones, with approximately 82% occurring once and the leading ten covering roughly a fifth. Sequencing was performed on peripheral blood. The receptor source for this set is a woman aged 70-85 years who had recovered from COVID-19. The CDR3 runs from the conserved cysteine through the conserved F or W. D genes are given only for firm matches. Not every row has a clone size; where given, it reads once, few, many or a size class.

j_call: TRBJ1-5; clone_size: -; d_call: TRBD1; v_call: TRBV19; cdr3_nt: TGTGCCAGCCAAAGGGACAGGGATAGCAATCAGCCCCAGCATTTT; cdr3_aa: CASQRDRDSNQPQHF
j_call: TRBJ2-5; clone_size: -; d_call: -; v_call: TRBV7-9; cdr3_nt: TGTGCCAGCGAAGGGGGGGAAGAGACCCAGTACTTC; cdr3_aa: CASEGGEETQYF
j_call: TRBJ2-5; clone_size: -; d_call: -; v_call: TRBV6-5; cdr3_nt: TGTGCCAGCAGTTACGCAAATGCAGGGGGGGAGACCCAGTACTTC; cdr3_aa: CASSYANAGGETQYF
j_call: TRBJ2-3; clone_size: -; d_call: TRBD2; v_call: TRBV10-1; cdr3_nt: TGCGCCAGCAGTGAGTCGTTAGCGGGGCAGGCAGATACGCAGTATTTT; cdr3_aa: CASSESLAGQADTQYF
j_call: TRBJ1-2; clone_size: -; d_call: TRBD1; v_call: TRBV4-3; cdr3_nt: TGCGCCAGCAGCCGACAGGGGGTTGCTGGCTACACCTTC; cdr3_aa: CASSRQGVAGYTF
j_call: TRBJ1-2; clone_size: -; d_call: -; v_call: TRBV6-5; cdr3_nt: TGTGCCAGCAGCGGACGCGGAGGGTATGGCTACACCTTC; cdr3_aa: CASSGRGGYGYTF
j_call: TRBJ2-1; clone_size: -; d_call: TRBD1; v_call: TRBV5-1; cdr3_nt: TGCGCCAGCAGCCCCGGACAGGGTTACGATGAGCAGTTCTTC; cdr3_aa: CASSPGQGYDEQFF
j_call: TRBJ1-2; clone_size: -; d_call: TRBD1; v_call: TRBV18; cdr3_nt: TGTGCCAGCTCACCCAGTACAGGACAGGAAAATTATGGCTACACCTTC; cdr3_aa: CASSPSTGQENYGYTF
j_call: TRBJ2-7; clone_size: -; d_call: TRBD2; v_call: TRBV7-2; cdr3_nt: TGTGCCAGCAGCTTAGACGCGGGAGGAAGGCCCTACGAGCAGTACTTC; cdr3_aa: CASSLDAGGRPYEQYF
j_call: TRBJ2-5; clone_size: -; d_call: -; v_call: TRBV3-1/TRBV3-2; cdr3_nt: TGTGCCAGCAGCCAAGGGCCCAACCAAGAGACCCAGTACTTC; cdr3_aa: CASSQGPNQETQYF
j_call: TRBJ1-1; clone_size: -; d_call: TRBD1; v_call: TRBV3-1/TRBV3-2; cdr3_nt: TGTGCCAGCAGCCCGAAACAGGGGTGGGAGACTGAAGCTTTCTTT; cdr3_aa: CASSPKQGWETEAFF
j_call: TRBJ2-3; clone_size: -; d_call: TRBD1; v_call: TRBV4-1; cdr3_nt: TGCGCCAGCAGCCAAGGGGACAGGGTGCCAGATACGCAGTATTTT; cdr3_aa: CASSQGDRVPDTQYF
j_call: TRBJ1-2; clone_size: -; d_call: -; v_call: TRBV19; cdr3_nt: TGTGCCAGTAGTATATTAGGCCCGACAGGACCGCACTATGGCTACACCTTC; cdr3_aa: CASSILGPTGPHYGYTF
j_call: TRBJ1-2; clone_size: once; d_call: -; v_call: TRBV10-3; cdr3_nt: TGTGCCATCACCCCGGAGGTAGGCTATGGCTACACCTTC; cdr3_aa: CAITPEVGYGYTF
j_call: TRBJ1-1; clone_size: -; d_call: -; v_call: TRBV6-5; cdr3_nt: TGTGCCAGCAGACCTCCTACGAACACTGAAGCTTTCTTT; cdr3_aa: CASRPPTNTEAFF
j_call: TRBJ2-1; clone_size: -; d_call: TRBD1; v_call: TRBV11-3; cdr3_nt: TGTGCCAGCAGCCCCGGACAGGGTTCTTTTACAGGGGAGCAGTTCTTC; cdr3_aa: CASSPGQGSFTGEQFF
j_call: TRBJ2-5; clone_size: -; d_call: -; v_call: TRBV7-3; cdr3_nt: TGTGCCAGCAGCTATAACGGGATCTCCGAGACCCAGTACTTC; cdr3_aa: CASSYNGISETQYF